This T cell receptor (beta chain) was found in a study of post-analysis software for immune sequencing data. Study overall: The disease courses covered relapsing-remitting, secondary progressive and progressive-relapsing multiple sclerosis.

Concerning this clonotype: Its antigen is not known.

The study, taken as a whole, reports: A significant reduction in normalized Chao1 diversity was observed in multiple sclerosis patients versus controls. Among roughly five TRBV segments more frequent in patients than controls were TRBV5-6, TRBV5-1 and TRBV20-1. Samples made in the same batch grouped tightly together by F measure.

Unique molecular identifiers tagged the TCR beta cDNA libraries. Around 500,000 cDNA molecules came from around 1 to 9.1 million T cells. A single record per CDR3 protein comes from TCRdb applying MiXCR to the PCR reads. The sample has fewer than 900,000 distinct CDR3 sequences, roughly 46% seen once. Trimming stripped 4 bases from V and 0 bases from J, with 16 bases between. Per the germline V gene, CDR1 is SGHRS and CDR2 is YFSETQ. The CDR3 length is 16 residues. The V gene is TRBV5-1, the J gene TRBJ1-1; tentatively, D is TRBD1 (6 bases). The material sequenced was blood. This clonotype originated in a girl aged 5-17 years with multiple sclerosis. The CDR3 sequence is CASSRNGGALNTEAFF. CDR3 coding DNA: TGCGCCAGCAGCCGGAACGGGGGGGCTCTGAACACTGAAGCTTTCTTT.